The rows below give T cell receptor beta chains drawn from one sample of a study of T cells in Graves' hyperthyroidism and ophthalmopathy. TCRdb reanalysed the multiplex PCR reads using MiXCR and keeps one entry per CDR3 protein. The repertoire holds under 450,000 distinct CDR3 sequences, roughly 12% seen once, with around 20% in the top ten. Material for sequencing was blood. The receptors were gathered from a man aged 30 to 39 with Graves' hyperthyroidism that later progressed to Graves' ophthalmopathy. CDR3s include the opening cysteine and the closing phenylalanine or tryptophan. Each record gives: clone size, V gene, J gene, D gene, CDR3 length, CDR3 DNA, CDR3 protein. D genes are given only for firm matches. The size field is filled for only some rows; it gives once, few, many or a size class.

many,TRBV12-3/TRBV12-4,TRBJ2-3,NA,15,TGTGCCAGCAGTCCGGGAGGGGGCGGAAAAGATACGCAGTATTTT,CASSPGGGGKDTQYF
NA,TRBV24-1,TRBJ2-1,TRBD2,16,TGTGCCACCAGTGACAACCAAGGGACTAGGAGGAATGAGCAGTTCTTC,CATSDNQGTRRNEQFF
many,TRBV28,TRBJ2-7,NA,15,TGTGCCAGCAGTTTCCGCCCCTTGGACTGGAACGAGCAGTACTTC,CASSFRPLDWNEQYF
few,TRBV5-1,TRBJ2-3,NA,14,TGCGCCAGCAGCCACCGGGACACCACAGATACGCAGTATTTT,CASSHRDTTDTQYF
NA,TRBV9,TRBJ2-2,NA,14,TGTGCCAGCAGCATATCCCCAGGGCCCGGGGAGCTGTTTTTT,CASSISPGPGELFF
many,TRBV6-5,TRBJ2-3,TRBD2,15,TGTGCCAGCAGTTACGGAGCGGGGGGGAGAGATACACAGTATTTT,CASSYGAGGRDTQYF
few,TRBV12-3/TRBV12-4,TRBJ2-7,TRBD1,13,TGTGCCAGCAGTGGCGACAGGGTCGACGAGCAGTACTTC,CASSGDRVDEQYF
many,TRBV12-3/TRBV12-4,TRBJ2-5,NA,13,TGTGCCAGCAGTTTCGTGGATCAAGAGACCCAGTACTTC,CASSFVDQETQYF
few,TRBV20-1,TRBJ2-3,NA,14,TGCAGTACCAACGTGGGGCGGGCTACCGATACGCAGTATTTT,CSTNVGRATDTQYF
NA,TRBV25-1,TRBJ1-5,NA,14,TGTGCCAGCAGTGAATTGGGGGGTAGACAGCCCCAGCATTTT,CASSELGGRQPQHF
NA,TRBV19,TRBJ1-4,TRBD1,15,TGTGCCAGTAGCCTGACATGGACAGGGGATGAAAAACTGTTTTTT,CASSLTWTGDEKLFF
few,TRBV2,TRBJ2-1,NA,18,TGTGCCAGCAGTGTCGGGGGTATGGGGGCGAGCTCCTACAATGAGCAGTTCTTC,CASSVGGMGASSYNEQFF
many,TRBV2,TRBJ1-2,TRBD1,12,TGTGCCAGCAAGACAGGGGCCTATGGCTACACCTTC,CASKTGAYGYTF
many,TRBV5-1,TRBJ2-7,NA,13,TGCGCCAGCAGCCCCAGACAATCCTACGAGCAGTACTTC,CASSPRQSYEQYF
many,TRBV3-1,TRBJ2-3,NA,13,TGTGCCAGCAGCCAAGGGGGCACAGATACGCAGTATTTT,CASSQGGTDTQYF
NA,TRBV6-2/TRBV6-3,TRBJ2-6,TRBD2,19,TGTGCCAGCAGTTACGGACTAGCTCGGGGGTTCTCTGGGGCCAACGTCCTGACTTTC,CASSYGLARGFSGANVLTF
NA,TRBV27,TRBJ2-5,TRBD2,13,TGTGCCAGCGCTAGCGGTGGGTTGGAGACCCAGTACTTC,CASASGGLETQYF
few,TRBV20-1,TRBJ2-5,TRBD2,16,TGCAGTGCTAGAGATCAGGCTAGCGGGAATCAAGAGACCCAGTACTTC,CSARDQASGNQETQYF
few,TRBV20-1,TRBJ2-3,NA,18,TGCAGTGCTCCGCTTCCCGCCGTCCTAGTTTGCCCCACAGATACGCAGTATTTT,CSAPLPAVLVCPTDTQYF
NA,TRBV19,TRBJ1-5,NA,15,TGTGCCAGTAGTATAGATGGGGGAACTAGGGAGCCCCAGCATTTT,CASSIDGGTREPQHF
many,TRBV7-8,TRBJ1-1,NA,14,TGTGCCAGCAGCTTAGCGCGCGCGAACACTGAAGCTTTCTTT,CASSLARANTEAFF
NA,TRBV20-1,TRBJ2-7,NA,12,TGCAGTGCTAGAGAGGAGACCTACGAGCAGTACTTC,CSAREETYEQYF
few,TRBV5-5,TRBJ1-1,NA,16,TGTGCCAGCAGCTGGACCCCTGGACCGGCGCGCACTGAAGCTTTCTTT,CASSWTPGPARTEAFF
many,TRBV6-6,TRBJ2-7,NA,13,TGTGCCAGCAGTTACACCTCAGGGTGGGAGCAGTACTTC,CASSYTSGWEQYF
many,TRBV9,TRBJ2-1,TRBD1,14,TGTGCCAGCAGCCTCGGACAGGGGGGGTATGAGCAGTTCTTC,CASSLGQGGYEQFF
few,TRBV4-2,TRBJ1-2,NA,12,TGTGCCAGCGGTGGGGGGAACTATGGCTACACCTTC,CASGGGNYGYTF
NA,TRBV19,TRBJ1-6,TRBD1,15,TGTGCCAGTACCAGACCCGGACAGGTTGATTCACCCCTCCACTTT,CASTRPGQVDSPLHF